Listed here are 11 T cell receptor beta chains from one sample, sequenced in a study of blood T cell repertoires in COVID-19. The method was immunoSEQ multiplex PCR; TCRdb's version includes in-frame clones alone and lacks a portion of them. The sample consists of approximately 300,000 clones, approximately 90% of them appearing once. The sample taken for sequencing was peripheral blood. The source of these receptors is a woman younger than 45 with COVID-19, enrolled during active disease.

V usage is TRBV6-1 and J usage is TRBJ2-3, with TRBD2 identical over 10 bases. Per germline, CDR1 MNHNS and CDR2 SASEGT. The CDR3 sequence is 16 residues long. V lost 1 base to trimming and J lost 2 bases; unmatched junction nucleotides: 3. The chain's CDR3 is CASSEGTSGFTDTQYF. The CDR3 DNA reads TGTGCCAGCAGTGAAGGGACTAGCGGATTCACAGATACGCAGTATTTT.

CDR3 sequence (DNA): TGTGCCAGCAGCTTAGATGCGGGACTGAATAATTCACCCCTCCACTTT. Amino acid sequence: CASSLDAGLNNSPLHF. This chain connects TRBV7-2 to TRBJ1-6, with D possibly matching TRBD1 (5 bases). Germline values: CDR1 SGHTA, CDR2 FQGNSA. The length of the CDR3 is 16 residues. V was clipped by 1 base and J by 5 bases, with 12 bases between them. The entire variable domain, with the rest obtained from reference TRBV7-2 and TRBJ1-6, is as follows: GAGVSQSPSNKVTEKGKDVELRCDPISGHTALYWYRQSLGQGLEFLIYFQGNSAPDKSGLPSDRFSAERTGGSVSTLTIQRTQQEDSAVYLCASSLDAGLNNSPLHFGNGTRLTVT.

The chain recombines TRBV5-1 with TRBJ2-1; 7 positions agree with TRBD2. Germline V gene sequence: CDR1 SGHRS, CDR2 YFSETQ. The CDR3 length is 15 residues. V lost 3 bases to trimming and J lost 4 bases; unmatched junction nucleotides: 7. CDR3 sequence: CASSSSGSPYNEQFF. The CDR3 bases are TGCGCCAGCAGCTCTAGCGGCTCCCCTTACAATGAGCAGTTCTTC.

Here the CDR3 DNA reads TGTGCCAGCAGTTACGCGGAGGGCTACACCTTC. Amino acid sequence: CASSYAEGYTF. This rearrangement joins TRBV6-5 to TRBJ1-2; D gene unclear. V was pared by 2 bases and J by 8 bases, with 6 bases between. In germline, CDR1 is MNHEY, CDR2 SVGAGI. The CDR3 covers 11 residues.

The J gene is TRBJ2-7, the V gene TRBV24-1; TRBD1 matches at 9 bases. The CDR3 consists of 15 residues. After removal of 4 bases from V and 5 bases from J, the junction contained 8 bases not matched to a gene. CDR1 is KGHDR, CDR2 SFDVKD, per germline. The CDR3 reads CATSDSGTGRHEQYF. The DNA for the CDR3 is TGTGCCACCAGTGACTCGGGGACAGGGAGGCACGAGCAGTACTTC.

The chain combines TRBV19 with TRBJ2-3, with 13 bases matching TRBD2. The CDR3 length is 17 residues. V lost 3 bases to trimming and J lost 5 bases; unmatched junction nucleotides: 8. Germline CDR1 reads LNHDA; CDR2 reads SQIVND (reference sequence). Here the CDR3 DNA reads TGTGCCAGTAGTATTTTGGGGACTAGCGGGATCGGAGATACGCAGTATTTT. Its protein product is CASSILGTSGIGDTQYF.

The chain recombines TRBV10-2 with TRBJ2-3; TRBD2 matches 13 bases. Germline values: CDR1 WSHSY, CDR2 SAAADI. The CDR3 covers 15 residues. Trimming took 9 bases from V and 0 from J; bases not matched to a gene: 3. The CDR3, as DNA: TGCGCCAGAGGGACTAGCGGGGCCAGCACAGATACGCAGTATTTT. Its translation is CARGTSGASTDTQYF.

The chain recombines TRBV29-1 with TRBJ2-1, with D tentatively TRBD1 (6 bases). The germline CDR1 and CDR2 sequences are SQVTM and ANQGSEA. This CDR3 spans 13 amino acids. The V and J ends lost 3 bases and 3 bases respectively, with 9 bases between them. The CDR3 nucleotides read TGCAGCGTTGATGCCAGGGGCTACAATGAGCAGTTCTTC. Protein sequence: CSVDARGYNEQFF.

The table lists this clone with a few counts. The chain combines TRBV7-9 with TRBJ1-2; 9 bases are a match to TRBD1. Trimming removed 0 bases from V and 7 bases from J; junction bases left unmatched: 6. The V gene's germline CDR1 is SEHNR and CDR2 FQNEAQ (reference sequence). The CDR3 consists of 15 residues. The CDR3 region is CASSLAWDREPGYTF. The CDR3 DNA reads as TGTGCCAGCAGCTTAGCCTGGGACAGGGAACCTGGCTACACCTTC.

The CDR3 DNA is TGTGCCAGCAGCCCCGCTAGCGGGAGTATCGGAGAGCAGTACTTC. It encodes CASSPASGSIGEQYF. The rearrangement links TRBV11-3 to TRBJ2-7, with 10 bases aligning to TRBD2. CDR1 is SGHNT, CDR2 YENEEA, per germline. The CDR3 has 15 amino acids. Trimming removed 5 bases from V and 7 bases from J; junction bases left unmatched: 11.

This chain uses TRBV20-1 with TRBJ2-7; TRBD2 is a possible D gene (5 bases). Looked up from germline, CDR1 is DFQATT and CDR2 is SNEGSKA (reference sequence). The CDR3 consists of 11 residues. Trimming took off 7 bases at V and 2 bases at J, with 9 bases between the two ends. The CDR3 reads CSVGSTYEQYF. As DNA, the CDR3 is TGCAGTGTGGGGAGCACCTACGAGCAGTACTTC.